This T cell receptor (beta chain) is drawn from a study of blood T cell repertoires in COVID-19. As for the study in general: The analysed material was cDNA or gDNA that came from T cells, B-cell-depleted T cells, or PBMCs.

Sequenced by immunoSEQ multiplex PCR; TCRdb stores in-frame clones only, minus some. The sample carries some 85,000 clones, about three quarters recorded once. Germline CDR1 reads MDHEN; CDR2 reads SYDVKM. The junction had 4 bases not matched to a gene; V was cut back by 6 bases and J by 7 bases. The CDR3 consists of 13 residues. This rearrangement joins TRBV28 to TRBJ1-5, with 9 bases lining up with TRBD1. The sequenced sample consisted of peripheral blood. The sequence came from a human donor in a cohort sampled during active COVID-19. The CDR3 spells CASRRQGEQPQHF. The DNA of the CDR3 is TGTGCCAGCAGGAGACAGGGGGAGCAGCCCCAGCATTTT.